This TCR beta chain was sequenced in a study of blood T cell repertoires in COVID-19. How the authors handled the data: The authors estimated nucleated cell counts from reference gene primer amplification. Clones were read by immunoSEQ multiplex PCR, and TCRdb kept only the in-frame ones, dropping some. V, J and clone size are taken as reported in that table, and D and trimming were inferred from the DNA itself. The sample has a few hundred thousand clones; around 89% are singletons. V lost 6 bases to trimming and J lost 1 base; unmatched junction nucleotides: 5. Germline CDR1 reads MNHEY; CDR2 reads SMNVEV (reference sequence). CDR3 size: 14 residues.

Material for sequencing was PBMCs or T cells enriched from blood (not recorded which). This clonotype originated in a man aged 35-49 years who had recovered from COVID-19. V usage is TRBV27 and J usage is TRBJ1-1; TRBD1 matches at 7 bases. The CDR3 bases are TGTGCCAGCAGCTCCCAGGGGGGGAACACTGAAGCTTTCTTT. This translates into CASSSQGGNTEAFF.